The 20 T cell receptor beta chains reported below all come from one sample, sequenced in a study of T cell changes during pregnancy in multiple sclerosis. Profiled with immunoSEQ multiplex PCR; TCRdb holds only in-frame clones, not every one. Here the sample spans 15,000 to 17,000 clones, approximately 80% being singletons. This material consisted of CD8+ T cells from peripheral blood mononuclear cells, taken after pregnancy. The origin of the receptors is a female donor in good health, enrolled as a control in a pregnancy study.

This clone was detected once. This sequence joins TRBV6-4 and TRBJ2-6; TRBD1 matches 8 bases. The CDR3 consists of 17 residues. The V segment lost 6 bases and the J segment 0 bases; nucleotides outside the gene matches: 7. Germline V gene lookup returns CDR1 MRHNA and CDR2 SNTAGT. The CDR3 sequence is CASSSGGSTSGANVLTF. Written as DNA, the CDR3 is TGTGCCAGCAGCTCAGGGGGCTCTACCTCTGGGGCCAACGTCCTGACTTTC.

V gene TRBV5-1 combines with J gene TRBJ1-6; 12 bases map to TRBD1. V lost 3 bases and J lost 9; bases outside the gene matches: 7. The CDR3 has 16 amino acids. Germline loops: CDR1 SGHRS, CDR2 YFSETQ. CDR3 coding DNA: TGCGCCAGCAGCTCCGGGACAGGGGGCTTCTTTTCACCCCTCCACTTT. This encodes CASSSGTGGFFSPLHF.

The chain recombines TRBV30 with TRBJ2-6, with D hard to call. Between the trimmed V and J ends, which lost 3 bases and 1 base, there was a span of 7 bases. The germline CDR1 and CDR2 sequences are GTSNPN and SVGIG (reference sequence). The CDR3 extends over 14 amino acids. In DNA form, the CDR3 reads TGTGCCTGGAGCGGCGGTTCTGGGGCCAACGTCCTGACTTTC. It codes for CAWSGGSGANVLTF.

The chain has TRBV6-4 and TRBJ2-2; TRBD2 aligns across 7 bases. Germline V gives CDR1 MRHNA, CDR2 SNTAGT. The CDR3 runs to 14 residues. J gave up 6 bases and V 3 bases, and 4 bases lay outside the gene matches. CDR3 in amino acids: CASSEKREAGELFF. The DNA of the CDR3 is TGTGCCAGCAGTGAAAAGCGGGAAGCCGGGGAGCTGTTTTTT.

This chain links TRBV14 with TRBJ1-2; TRBD1 agrees at 9 bases. The CDR3 length is 12 residues. The germline gives CDR1 SGHDN, CDR2 FVKESK. The V and J ends lost 4 bases and 10 bases, in that order; junction bases with no gene match: 4. This CDR3 reads CASSPTGGDYTF. The CDR3 coding sequence is TGTGCCAGCAGCCCCACAGGGGGCGACTACACCTTC.

The chain uses TRBV16 and TRBJ1-6, with D perhaps TRBD1 (5 bases). The CDR3 runs 15 residues. CDR1 is KGHSY and CDR2 is FQNENV in the germline V gene. Trimming left V 1 base short and J 11 bases short, with 15 bases between. The CDR3 is CASSQYPGPSAPLHF. The DNA of the CDR3 is TGTGCCAGCAGCCAATACCCAGGGCCTTCAGCACCCCTCCACTTT.

The chain recombines TRBV11-2 with TRBJ2-2; 8 bases are a match to TRBD2. The CDR3 has 16 amino acids. Germline V lookup: CDR1 SGHAT, CDR2 FQNNGV. After removal of 3 bases from V and 2 bases from J, the junction contained 5 bases not matched to a gene. In nucleotides, the CDR3 is TGTGCCAGCAGCTTTAGCGGGGAGATTAACACCGGGGAGCTGTTTTTT. The encoded protein is CASSFSGEINTGELFF.

V and J are TRBV19 and TRBJ2-7; TRBD1 matches 10 bases. Germline V gene data show CDR1 as LNHDA and CDR2 as SQIVND (reference sequence). Losses at the gene ends were 3 bases for V and 4 bases for J; bases not matched to a gene: 6. This CDR3 spans 15 amino acids. The CDR3 DNA reads as TGTGCCAGTAGTATCCTTCGGGACAGGGGTTACGAGCAGTACTTC. Amino acid sequence: CASSILRDRGYEQYF.

The chain links TRBV6-5 to TRBJ2-1, with 10 bases fitting TRBD2. The CDR3 is 15 amino acids. The germline gives CDR1 MNHEY, CDR2 SVGAGI. With V trimmed by 0 bases and J by 8 bases, 4 bases remained unmatched. The CDR3 here is CASSYSSGGSDEQFF. DNA of the CDR3: TGTGCCAGCAGTTACTCTAGCGGGGGGTCCGATGAGCAGTTCTTC.

The count of this clone is one. This chain connects TRBV5-5 to TRBJ1-5; 9 bases agree with TRBD1. This CDR3 has 14 amino acids. V lost 4 bases and J lost 4; bases outside the gene matches: 3. Germline V gives CDR1 SGHKS, CDR2 YYEKEE (reference sequence). Written as DNA, the CDR3 is TGTGCCAGCAGCGTGACAGGGGGAAATCAGCCCCAGCATTTT. Protein sequence: CASSVTGGNQPQHF.

The chain joins TRBV19 to TRBJ1-2; 12 nucleotides align to TRBD1. This CDR3 contains 17 residues. Germline CDR1 and CDR2: LNHDA and SQIVND (reference sequence). Trimming cost V 2 bases and J 5 bases; bases outside gene matches: 9. The CDR3 region is CASSINAGTGGAYGYTF. The CDR3 coding sequence is TGTGCCAGTAGTATAAACGCCGGGACAGGGGGCGCATATGGCTACACCTTC.

The rearrangement joins TRBV10-3 to TRBJ2-6, with D possibly matching TRBD1 (8 bases). The CDR3 extends over 18 amino acids. Germline V gene lookup returns CDR1 ENHRY and CDR2 SYGVKD. V dropped 7 bases and J dropped 4 bases, with 23 bases sitting between them. CDR3 DNA: TGTGCCATCATGGGAGGGACAGGTCAAAAGTCAGGGGCCAACGTCCTGACTTTC. Amino acids: CAIMGGTGQKSGANVLTF.

Written as DNA, the CDR3 is TGTGCCAGCAGCTTAGGGACACCGATTGAAGCTTTCTTT. It specifies CASSLGTPIEAFF. This chain uses TRBV7-9 with TRBJ1-1, with D tentatively TRBD1 (5 bases). CDR3 length: 13 residues. Germline V gene data show CDR1 as SEHNR and CDR2 as FQNEAQ (reference sequence). The germline V and J ends were trimmed by 1 base and 7 bases, with 10 bases remaining between them. The full variable domain, completed using reference TRBV7-9 and TRBJ1-1, is DTGVSQNPRHKITKRGQNVTFRCDPISEHNRLYWYRQTLGQGPEFLTYFQNEAQLEKSRLLSDRFSAERPKGSFSTLEIQRTEQGDSAMYLCASSLGTPIEAFFGQGTRLTVV.

The V call is TRBV27, the J call TRBJ1-3; 10 bases map to TRBD1. The germline V gene has CDR1 MNHEY and CDR2 SMNVEV (reference sequence). V shed 6 bases and J 2 bases; nucleotides not matched to a gene: 7. There are 16 residues in the CDR3. CDR3 sequence: CASRSRQGATGNTIYF. The DNA of the CDR3 is TGTGCCAGCAGAAGTAGACAGGGGGCCACTGGAAACACCATATATTTT.

V usage is TRBV27 and J usage is TRBJ1-5; D is perhaps TRBD1 (5 bases). The germline V gene has CDR1 MNHEY and CDR2 SMNVEV (reference sequence). CDR3 length: 16 residues. With 2 bases removed from V and 5 bases from J, the gap between germline ends came to 16 bases. CDR3 protein: CASSLNRGGGHQPQHF. The CDR3 DNA reads TGTGCCAGCAGTTTAAATCGGGGGGGAGGCCATCAGCCCCAGCATTTT.

The rearrangement joins TRBV7-2 to TRBJ2-5; 9 nucleotides align to TRBD2. Germline V gene sequence: CDR1 SGHTA, CDR2 FQGNSA. Germline trimming cut 4 bases from V and 5 bases from J; bases unmatched to any gene: 8. The length of the CDR3 is 15 residues. As DNA, the CDR3 is TGTGCCAGCAGCTCCGTAGGGCGGGGGGGTGAGACCCAGTACTTC. It translates to CASSSVGRGGETQYF. The full variable domain, in which reference TRBV7-2 and TRBJ2-5 provide the parts outside the CDR3, is GAGVSQSPSNKVTEKGKDVELRCDPISGHTALYWYRQSLGQGLEFLIYFQGNSAPDKSGLPSDRFSAERTGGSVSTLTIQRTQQEDSAVYLCASSSVGRGGETQYFGPGTRLLVL.

This clone was found once. This rearrangement joins TRBV2 to TRBJ2-1, with D unresolved. Germline V gives CDR1 SNHLY, CDR2 FYNNEI. V was trimmed by 7 bases and J by 2 bases, leaving 12 bases between them. The CDR3 has 14 amino acids. The CDR3 sequence: CASTSASAYNEQFF. The CDR3 bases are TGTGCCAGCACCAGCGCCTCCGCCTACAATGAGCAGTTCTTC. Using reference TRBV2 and TRBJ2-1 for the parts outside the CDR3, the full variable domain is EPEVTQTPSHQVTQMGQEVILRCVPISNHLYFYWYRQILGQKVEFLVSFYNNEISEKSEIFDDQFSVERPDGSNFTLKIRSTKLEDSAMYFCASTSASAYNEQFFGPGTRLTVL.

This clone was detected once. V usage is TRBV10-1 and J usage is TRBJ2-1, with 13 nucleotides matching TRBD2. The CDR3 spans 15 residues. Germline CDR1 and CDR2: WNHNN and SYGVQD (reference sequence). Germline trimming cut 5 bases from V and 7 bases from J; bases unmatched to any gene: 5. The CDR3 DNA sequence: TGCGCCAGCAGTCCAGGACTAGCGGGAGCTAATGAGCAGTTCTTC. Protein product: CASSPGLAGANEQFF.

The count of this clone is one. The chain has TRBV19 and TRBJ1-5; D is possibly TRBD1 (6 bases). The germline CDR1 and CDR2 sequences are LNHDA and SQIVND (reference sequence). Deletions cut 7 bases from V and 2 bases from J, with 27 bases between. There are 19 residues in the CDR3. DNA of the CDR3: TGTGCCAGTACCCTTAGGGGAGGGCGGGGGGCCAGGGGCAATCAGCCCCAGCATTTT. Translating it yields CASTLRGGRGARGNQPQHF.

The chain employs TRBV6-1 and TRBJ2-7, with D maybe TRBD2 (5 bases). Germline-derived CDR1 and CDR2 are MNHNS and SASEGT. The V end was cut by 6 bases, the J end by 2 bases, with 14 bases between. This CDR3 is built from 14 residues. CDR3: CASSLRGSPYEQYF. As DNA, the CDR3 is TGTGCCAGCAGCTTAAGAGGGAGTCCCTACGAGCAGTACTTC.